This is a list of T cell receptor beta chains from one sample in a study of T-cell reconstitution after alpha-beta-depleted transplantation in children. TCRdb re-called the PCR reads through MiXCR, storing one row per CDR3 protein. This sample has about 640,000 distinct CDR3 sequences, with around 17% found just once. The sample consisted of PBMCs from the stem cell graft donor, taken from the stem cell graft. These receptors were taken from a human donor who donated a stem cell graft to a child with acute myeloid leukemia. CDR3s include the opening cysteine and the closing phenylalanine or tryptophan.

j_gene | v_gene | CDR3aa
TRBJ2-5 | TRBV6-5 | CASSYEGRAGTQYF
TRBJ2-3 | TRBV7-2 | CASSISGGSTDTQYF
TRBJ1-1 | TRBV7-8 | CASSRRTDSMNTEAFF
TRBJ1-2 | TRBV11-2 | CASSLDPARGSHNGYTF
TRBJ2-1 | TRBV7-2 | CASSLLRGVLLNEQFF
TRBJ1-1 | TRBV7-2 | CASMTGTLNTEAFF
TRBJ2-5 | TRBV20-1 | CSATSLRRFQETQYF
TRBJ1-5 | TRBV20-1 | CSASPVGGGNQPQHF
TRBJ1-3 | TRBV20-1 | CSAKDSFDSGNTIYF
TRBJ2-6 | TRBV9 | CASSLRAGENSGANVPTF
TRBJ2-2 | TRBV2 | CASSEAPVPWGTGELFF
TRBJ2-3 | TRBV20-1 | CSASAIGLAGVRLSTDTQYF
TRBJ1-2 | TRBV29-1 | CSVDQGVSYGYTF
TRBJ1-3 | TRBV20-1 | CSARVQGTDTIYF
TRBJ1-6 | TRBV12-3/TRBV12-4 | CASGEHNGGSPLHF
TRBJ1-4 | TRBV4-3 | CASSHPGREKLFF
TRBJ1-1 | TRBV4-1 | CASSQDGVEAFF
TRBJ1-5 | TRBV20-1 | CSARDHRGNQPQHF
TRBJ2-7 | TRBV20-1 | CSALPYRGTYEQYF
TRBJ1-1 | TRBV7-9 | CASSPRTGNTEAFF
TRBJ2-7 | TRBV12-3/TRBV12-4 | CASSLGYLEQYF
TRBJ1-1 | TRBV10-3 | CAISPTLNTEAFF
TRBJ1-1 | TRBV7-2 | CASGTQGKIAEAFF
TRBJ2-3 | TRBV10-3 | CAISDFSTDTQYF
TRBJ1-5 | TRBV20-1 | CSASYGTGDQPQHF
TRBJ2-4 | TRBV12-3/TRBV12-4 | CASSPGQGNIQYF
TRBJ2-3 | TRBV7-2 | CASSLQAGGSDTQYF
TRBJ2-6 | TRBV7-2 | CASRTKGGANVLTF
TRBJ2-5 | TRBV12-3/TRBV12-4 | CASSLRTAQETQYF